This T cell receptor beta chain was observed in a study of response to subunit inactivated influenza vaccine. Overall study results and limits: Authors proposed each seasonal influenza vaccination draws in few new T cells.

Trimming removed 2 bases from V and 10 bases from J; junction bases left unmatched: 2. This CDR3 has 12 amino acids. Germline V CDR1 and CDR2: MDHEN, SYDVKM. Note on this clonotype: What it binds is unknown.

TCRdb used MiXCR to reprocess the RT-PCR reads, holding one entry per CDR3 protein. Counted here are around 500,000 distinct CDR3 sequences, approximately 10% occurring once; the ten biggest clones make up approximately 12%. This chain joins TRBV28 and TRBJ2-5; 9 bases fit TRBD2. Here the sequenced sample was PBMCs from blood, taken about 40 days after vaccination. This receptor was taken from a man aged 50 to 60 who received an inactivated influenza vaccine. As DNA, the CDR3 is TGTGCCAGCAGTTTAGCTAGCGGGGACCAGTACTTC. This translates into CASSLASGDQYF.